Below are 29 T cell receptor beta chains sequenced from a single sample in a study of long-term antiretroviral therapy in people with HIV. Running of the v3.0 immunoSEQ assay took place at survey level. Produced via immunoSEQ multiplex PCR; TCRdb's table is partial and in-frame only. There are approximately 26,000 clones in the sample; 82% occur only once, and 14% lies in the top ten. Sequenced material: unsorted PBMCs, taken 2.9 years after starting antiretroviral therapy. The receptor set was obtained from a middle-aged man with HIV.

This clone was seen only a few times. This chain uses TRBV28 with TRBJ1-2, with D hard to call. Trimming removed 10 bases at V and 2 bases at J, with 20 bases between. Germline V lookup: CDR1 MDHEN, CDR2 SYDVKM. This CDR3 has 15 residues. The CDR3 region has the DNA TGTGCCACCGTGAAATCGCGGACGGAGAACTATGGCTACACCTTC. Amino acids: CATVKSRTENYGYTF.

This rearrangement joins TRBV7-2 to TRBJ2-7; possibly TRBD1 or TRBD2 for D (6 bases each). The CDR3 extends over 15 amino acids. V was shortened by 1 base and J by 4 bases, with 14 bases between the two germline ends. Germline loops: CDR1 SGHTA, CDR2 FQGNSA. CDR3 sequence: CASSLGRRGRYEQYF. The CDR3 DNA is TGTGCCAGCAGCTTAGGCCGTCGGGGGCGGTACGAGCAGTACTTC.

CDR3 in amino acids: CASNRGLSGYTF. CDR3 sequence (DNA): TGTGCCTCAAACAGGGGGCTGAGTGGCTACACCTTC. This chain links TRBV30 with TRBJ1-2; 9 positions agree with TRBD1. The germline gives CDR1 GTSNPN, CDR2 SVGIG (reference sequence). The CDR3 length is 12 residues. After removal of 7 bases from V and 7 bases from J, the junction contained 7 bases not matched to a gene.

The chain is built from TRBV7-8 and TRBJ2-3; 8 bases are shared with TRBD2. There are 14 residues in the CDR3. The V segment lost 4 bases and the J segment 0 bases; nucleotides outside the gene matches: 0. CDR1 is SGHVS and CDR2 is FQNEAQ in the germline V gene. CDR3 in DNA: TGTGCCAGCAGCTGGACTAGCAGCACAGATACGCAGTATTTT. Its protein is CASSWTSSTDTQYF.

Remarks on this clone: The sample holds other DNA sequences that translate to the same CDR3. The rearrangement joins TRBV18 to TRBJ2-7, with a tentative D call TRBD1 (5 bases). In germline, CDR1 is KGHSH, CDR2 LQKENI. This CDR3 region has 13 residues. V lost 6 bases and J lost 3, with 12 bases in between. Here the CDR3 DNA reads TGTGCCAGCTCCCGAGACAGCAACTACGAGCAGTACTTC. Translated: CASSRDSNYEQYF.

With respect to this clone: One end of the junction is discordant with germline, which a read error may explain. The V and J genes are TRBV10-3 and TRBJ2-2; perhaps TRBD1 as D (6 bases). This CDR3 contains 13 residues. From germline, CDR1 is ENHRY and CDR2 SYGVKD. CDR3: CATSGQNTGELFF. CDR3 sequence (DNA): TGTGCCACCTCGGGACAAAACACCGGCGAGCTGTTTTTT.

The genes are TRBV5-4 and TRBJ2-5; a weak D match, TRBD1 (6 bases). This CDR3 has 15 amino acids. V was clipped by 5 bases and J by 4 bases, with 18 bases between them. Germline values: CDR1 SGHNT, CDR2 YYREEE (reference sequence). CDR3 loop: CASRRVPPGVETQYF. DNA for the CDR3: TGTGCCAGCAGAAGGGTACCCCCAGGGGTAGAGACCCAGTACTTC.

The V and J genes are TRBV27 and TRBJ2-1, with 9 bases aligning to TRBD1. V shed 8 bases, J shed 7 bases, and the junction held 9 bases outside the gene matches. CDR1 MNHEY and CDR2 SMNVEV come from the germline V gene (reference sequence). CDR3 length: 14 amino acids. CDR3 residues: CASSFGTGINEQFF. CDR3 coding DNA: TGTGCCAGCTCCTTTGGGACAGGGATTAATGAGCAGTTCTTC.

The rearrangement uses TRBV30 and TRBJ1-2, with 8 bases that match TRBD1. Germline CDR1 and CDR2: GTSNPN and SVGIG (reference sequence). CDR3 size: 17 residues. J lost 4 bases, V lost 2 bases, and 15 bases had no gene match. This chain's CDR3 is CAWSPPRTGMPSYGYTF. As DNA, the CDR3 is TGTGCCTGGAGTCCTCCCCGGACAGGGATGCCGTCCTATGGCTACACCTTC.

The chain employs TRBV6-5 and TRBJ1-5; D ambiguous. V lost 2 bases, J lost 9 bases, and 11 bases lay in between. The germline V gene has CDR1 MNHEY and CDR2 SVGAGI. This CDR3 comprises 13 residues. DNA of the CDR3: TGTGCCAGCAGTTACGCCTGGGGATCGCCCCAGCATTTT. This codes for CASSYAWGSPQHF.

This chain connects TRBV7-9 to TRBJ2-2; D is undetermined. This CDR3 has 13 amino acids. Per germline, CDR1 SEHNR and CDR2 FQNEAQ (reference sequence). V lost 3 bases and J 5 bases, leaving 7 bases between the germline ends. The DNA for the CDR3 is TGTGCCAGCAGCTTCCCCGGTACCGGGGAGCTGTTTTTT. This gives the protein CASSFPGTGELFF.

The chain is built from TRBV5-4 and TRBJ2-4; D is unclear. Trimming stripped 3 bases from V and 7 bases from J, with 8 bases between. CDR1 and CDR2 (germline): SGHNT, YYREEE (reference sequence). The CDR3 contains 12 residues. The CDR3 is CASSSDPNIQYF. CDR3 sequence (DNA): TGTGCCAGCAGCTCGGACCCGAACATTCAGTACTTC.

V is TRBV7-2 and J is TRBJ2-5, with D possibly being TRBD1 (5 bases). V was cut by 8 bases and J by 2 bases, with 9 bases left in between. CDR1 SGHTA and CDR2 FQGNSA come from the germline V gene. This CDR3 contains 12 residues. The CDR3 loop reads CASSTAQETQYF. Written as DNA, the CDR3 is TGTGCCAGCTCGACAGCTCAAGAGACCCAGTACTTC.

J is TRBJ1-4 and V is TRBV6-9, with no clear D. Germline-derived CDR1 and CDR2 are MNHGY and SVAAGI. Trimming cost V 4 bases and J 6 bases, with 21 bases left between them. The CDR3 length is 17 residues. CDR3 sequence: CASSFLGPAAIYEKLFF. DNA of the CDR3: TGTGCCAGCAGTTTCTTAGGCCCCGCCGCAATTTATGAAAAACTGTTTTTT.

The rearrangement links TRBV11-2 to TRBJ1-1; D call uncertain. The CDR3 extends over 13 amino acids. CDR1 and CDR2 from the germline V gene are SGHAT and FQNNGV. The V and J ends lost 5 bases and 6 bases respectively, with 13 bases between them. Here the CDR3 reads CASSRPNKAEAFF. The CDR3 nucleotides are TGTGCCAGCAGCCGACCTAATAAGGCTGAAGCTTTCTTT. The entire variable domain, with the rest obtained from reference TRBV11-2 and TRBJ1-1, is as follows: EAGVAQSPRYKIIEKRQSVAFWCNPISGHATLYWYQQILGQGPKLLIQFQNNGVVDDSQLPKDRFSAERLKGVDSTLKIQPAKLEDSAVYLCASSRPNKAEAFFGQGTRLTVV.

The chain uses TRBV18 and TRBJ1-1, with D perhaps matching TRBD1 (6 bases). The V and J ends lost 7 bases and 2 bases respectively, with 17 bases between them. This CDR3 contains 15 residues. Looked up from germline, CDR1 is KGHSH and CDR2 is LQKENI. CDR3 bases: TGTGCCAGCTTCCCTCCCCAGGGGTATAACACTGAAGCTTTCTTT. Residues: CASFPPQGYNTEAFF.

This clone was seen just once. The chain uses TRBV9 and TRBJ1-2; possibly TRBD1 for D (6 bases). Germline V gene data show CDR1 as SGDLS and CDR2 as YYNGEE. The CDR3 has 18 amino acids. V gave up 4 bases and J gave up 6 bases, with 28 bases separating them. The CDR3 nucleotides are TGTGCCAGCAGCCCCTCCCCCAGGGAGGGGGGAATTTTAGATGGCTACACCTTC. Its translation: CASSPSPREGGILDGYTF. The whole variable domain, remainder taken from reference TRBV9 and TRBJ1-2, is DSGVTQTPKHLITATGQRVTLRCSPRSGDLSVYWYQQSLDQGLQFLIQYYNGEERAKGNILERFSAQQFPDLHSELNLSSLELGDSALYFCASSPSPREGGILDGYTFGSGTRLTVV.

This chain joins TRBV5-1 and TRBJ1-3; D is ambiguous. Germline V gene sequence: CDR1 SGHRS, CDR2 YFSETQ. The CDR3 contains 15 residues. V was trimmed by 9 bases and J by 0 bases, leaving 16 bases between them. For the CDR3, the DNA is TGCGCCAACCCCGAGGAGGGTTGCTCTGGAAACACCATATATTTT. It is translated as CANPEEGCSGNTIYF.

This clone occurred a few times. The J gene is TRBJ1-2, the V gene TRBV20-1; no clear D gene. Germline lookup yields CDR1 DFQATT and CDR2 SNEGSKA (reference sequence). The CDR3 runs to 11 residues. The V end lost 7 bases, the J end lost 4 bases, and 10 bases lay between the germline ends. The CDR3 nucleotides are TGCAGTGTCCGGGCGGGCTATGGCTACACCTTC. It translates to CSVRAGYGYTF.

The chain employs TRBV7-9 and TRBJ2-3, with D possibly being TRBD1 (5 bases). CDR3 size: 16 residues. Germline CDR1 is SEHNR and CDR2 is FQNEAQ (reference sequence). Trimming shortened V by 4 bases and J by 0 bases, and 14 bases separated the two germline ends. The CDR3 spells CASSSTVSPSTDTQYF. CDR3 DNA sequence: TGTGCCAGCAGCTCGACAGTTTCTCCTAGCACAGATACGCAGTATTTT.

This clone was counted once. DNA of the CDR3: TGTGCCAGCAGTCGTGGGCAGATGAATGAAAAACTGTTTTTT. It encodes CASSRGQMNEKLFF. The chain links TRBV2 to TRBJ1-4; no reliable D call. The CDR3 totals 14 residues. Deletions cut 5 bases from V and 5 bases from J, with 12 bases between. Germline CDR1 is SNHLY and CDR2 is FYNNEI. Looking up the rest from reference TRBV2 and TRBJ1-4 gives the full variable domain: EPEVTQTPSHQVTQMGQEVILRCVPISNHLYFYWYRQILGQKVEFLVSFYNNEISEKSEIFDDQFSVERPDGSNFTLKIRSTKLEDSAMYFCASSRGQMNEKLFFGSGTQLSVL.

This sequence joins TRBV7-9 and TRBJ1-2, with 10 positions matching TRBD1. Trimming removed 5 bases from V and 5 bases from J; junction bases left unmatched: 5. The length of the CDR3 is 14 residues. CDR1 is SEHNR and CDR2 is FQNEAQ in the germline V gene (reference sequence). CDR3 nucleotide sequence: TGTGCCAGCAGCCGACAGGGGGCGGAATATGGCTACACCTTC. Translation gives CASSRQGAEYGYTF.

V is TRBV27 and J is TRBJ1-2; a weak D match, TRBD1 (5 bases). Germline values: CDR1 MNHEY, CDR2 SMNVEV (reference sequence). The CDR3 sequence is 14 residues long. The ends were cut back, 0 bases at V and 4 bases at J, with 9 bases in the middle. The CDR3 DNA reads TGTGCCAGCAGTTTATCGCAGGGAATCTATGGCTACACCTTC. Translation gives CASSLSQGIYGYTF.

The chain has TRBV6-5 and TRBJ1-1, with D perhaps matching TRBD1 (5 bases). Germline values: CDR1 MNHEY, CDR2 SVGAGI. The V gene lost 3 bases and the J gene lost 4 bases, with 12 bases spanning the gap. CDR3 length equals 14 residues. CDR3 protein: CASSYVSGGTEAFF. The CDR3 DNA reads as TGTGCCAGCAGTTATGTCTCGGGGGGCACTGAAGCTTTCTTT.

The CDR3 sequence is CASSLAPSGGELFF. In nucleotides, the CDR3 is TGTGCCAGCAGCTTAGCGCCCTCTGGAGGGGAGCTGTTTTTT. V is TRBV7-2 and J is TRBJ2-2; D uncertain. V lost 0 bases and J 8 bases, leaving 10 bases between the germline ends. The CDR3 is 14 amino acids. Per germline, CDR1 SGHTA and CDR2 FQGNSA.

The chain couples TRBV2 to TRBJ2-7; tentatively, D is TRBD2 (7 bases). CDR1 is SNHLY, CDR2 FYNNEI, per germline. CDR3 length equals 14 residues. V shed 7 bases and J shed 2 bases, with 15 bases lying between them. In DNA form, the CDR3 reads TGTGCCAGCACCAGAACAGGGACTACCTACGAGCAGTACTTC. Its protein is CASTRTGTTYEQYF.

This chain uses TRBV6-6 with TRBJ2-5, with D maybe TRBD1 (5 bases). The J call may be incorrect, as the DNA end agrees better with TRBJ2-7. The CDR3 is 15 amino acids. Germline CDR1 reads MNHNY; CDR2 reads SVGAGI (reference sequence). The CDR3 DNA is TGTGCCAGCAGTTACTCTCAGAGCCCCAGGGACGAGCAGTACTTC. This sequence encodes CASSYSQSPRDEQYF.

The chain uses TRBV7-2 and TRBJ2-7, with 8 bases matching TRBD2. V shed 0 bases, J shed 3 bases, and the junction held 7 bases outside the gene matches. The CDR3 loop spans 16 amino acids. Germline V lookup: CDR1 SGHTA, CDR2 FQGNSA. The CDR3: CASSLAQASGFYEQYF. In DNA form, the CDR3 reads TGTGCCAGCAGCTTAGCGCAGGCTAGCGGGTTCTACGAGCAGTACTTC.

The chain couples TRBV4-1 to TRBJ1-2; D unresolved. The germline V and J ends were trimmed by 2 bases and 2 bases, with 9 bases remaining between them. The CDR3 totals 14 residues. CDR1 and CDR2 from the germline V gene are MGHRA and YSYEKL. CDR3 loop: CASSQSSGNYGYTF. CDR3 in DNA: TGCGCCAGCAGCCAAAGCAGCGGAAACTATGGCTACACCTTC.